These T cell receptor beta chains were read from a single sample in a study of breast tumors, draining lymph nodes, adjacent tissues. TCRdb analysed the multiplex PCR reads with MiXCR anew, one entry per CDR3 protein. The table lists 250,000 or so distinct CDR3 sequences, 30% to 35% of them singletons. The specimen sequenced was axillary lymph node tissue. Every receptor here comes from a female donor with breast cancer. Some clones in this sample may be carry-over from other donors' samples. The CDR3 runs from the conserved cysteine through the conserved F or W. The D gene is left open where the match is weak. Rows may omit the clone size; those that give it use once, few, many or a size class.

>TRBJ1-2|-|TRBV7-9|-
TGTGCCAGCAGTCCTTTACCCCCAGGCCTGAGGTCTAACCATGGCTACACCTTC
CASSPLPPGLRSNHGYTF
>TRBJ1-2|few|TRBV30|-
TGTGCCTGGAGTGTACTCAGAGGGCGTGGTAACTATGGCTACACCTTC
CAWSVLRGRGNYGYTF
>TRBJ1-3|many|TRBV7-8|-
TGTGCCAGCAGTAGAATGGACAACTCTGGAAACACCATATATTTT
CASSRMDNSGNTIYF
>TRBJ2-7|many|TRBV10-1|-
TGCGCCAGCAGTGAAGGGGTCAGGGGAATCTACGAGCAGTACTTC
CASSEGVRGIYEQYF
>TRBJ2-1|-|TRBV24-1|-
TGTGCCACCAGTGTGTTCGGGGCCATTGAGCAGTTCTTC
CATSVFGAIEQFF
>TRBJ1-2|-|TRBV11-3|TRBD1
TGTGCCAGCAGCTTAGCTGGGACAGACTACACCTTC
CASSLAGTDYTF
>TRBJ2-5|many|TRBV20-1|-
TGCAGTGCTAGAGATATGATTAGGGGGGAGACCCAGTACTTC
CSARDMIRGETQYF
>TRBJ2-1|-|TRBV6-2/TRBV6-3|TRBD2
TGTGCCAGCAGTTACCTGCGGGAGGGCCAGATCTTC
CASSYLREGQIF
>TRBJ1-2|many|TRBV5-8|-
TGTGCCAGCAGCGGGCAGGAAGATTCGGACACCTTC
CASSGQEDSDTF
>TRBJ2-1|many|TRBV7-9|-
TGTGCCAGCAGCTTAGCCCCAATAGGGCGGCAATACAATGAGCAGTTCTTC
CASSLAPIGRQYNEQFF
>TRBJ2-1|few|TRBV12-5|TRBD2
TGTGCTAGTGGTTTCGTTCTAGCGGGATCCCCTCATCAGTTCTTC
CASGFVLAGSPHQFF
>TRBJ2-1|many|TRBV7-2|TRBD1
TGTGCCAGCAGCTTCAGGGGGCGAACCGACAATGAGCAGTTCTTC
CASSFRGRTDNEQFF
>TRBJ2-6|few|TRBV28|TRBD1
TGTGCCAGCAGCCTTACAGGGGTGAGGTCTGGGGCCAACGTCCTGACTTTC
CASSLTGVRSGANVLTF
>TRBJ2-1|many|TRBV7-8|-
TGTGCCAGCAGCTTAGGTGGGGGGCTCGGTGAGCAGTTCTTC
CASSLGGGLGEQFF
>TRBJ1-4|-|TRBV25-1|-
TGTGCCAGCAGTGCTAGGGGACGGACAGCACCAGGGGAAAAACTGTTTTTT
CASSARGRTAPGEKLFF
>TRBJ2-7|-|TRBV25-1|TRBD1
TGTGCCAGCAGTGCCCAAAGGACAGGGCCCACCTACGAGCAGTACTTC
CASSAQRTGPTYEQYF
>TRBJ2-1|many|TRBV20-1|TRBD2
TGCAGTGCTAGCAGAGCCCTAGCGGGAGAGTACAATGAGCAGTTCTTC
CSASRALAGEYNEQFF
>TRBJ2-1|few|TRBV6-2/TRBV6-3|-
TGTGCCAGCAGTTATCTGGGGACTTCCAACAATGAGCAGTTCTTC
CASSYLGTSNNEQFF
>TRBJ2-2|-|TRBV7-8|-
TGTGCCAGCAGCTTAGCAGCCGCCACCGGCACCGGGGAGCTGTTTTTT
CASSLAAATGTGELFF
>TRBJ2-7|many|TRBV4-1|-
TGCGCCAGCAGCCAATCGAGCTCCTACGAGCAGTACTTC
CASSQSSSYEQYF
>TRBJ1-6|-|TRBV5-1|TRBD1
TGCGCCAGTGAACAGGGGGGATCACCCCTCCACTTT
CASEQGGSPLHF
>TRBJ1-6|many|TRBV7-3|TRBD1
TGTGCCAGCAGCTCAGGGGGGAATAATTCACCCCTCCACTTT
CASSSGGNNSPLHF
>TRBJ2-2|few|TRBV28|TRBD2
TGTGCCAGCAGTTTAAGCGGGAGGGAGCTGTTTTTT
CASSLSGRELFF
>TRBJ2-4|-|TRBV2|-
TGTGCCAGCAGTCCTGACCTAGCCAAAAACATTCAGTACTTC
CASSPDLAKNIQYF
>TRBJ1-6|few|TRBV28|-
TGTGCCAGCAGCCCGCCCCTGAATTCACCCCTCCACTTT
CASSPPLNSPLHF
>TRBJ1-6|many|TRBV12-3/TRBV12-4|-
TGTGCCAGCAGTTTAGCGCGTCGGTCACCCCTCCACTTT
CASSLARRSPLHF
>TRBJ2-1|many|TRBV24-1|TRBD2
TGTGCCACCAGTGAACCGGGACTAGCGGGAGCGGGTGAGCAGTTCTTC
CATSEPGLAGAGEQFF
>TRBJ2-7|-|TRBV29-1|-
TGCAGGCCTGACAGCCCCTACGAGCAGTACTTC
CRPDSPYEQYF
>TRBJ2-3|few|TRBV28|-
TGTGCCAGCAGTGTAGCATCGCCTTACACAGATACGCAGTATTTT
CASSVASPYTDTQYF
>TRBJ2-2|-|TRBV24-1|TRBD2
TGTGCCACCAGTAAAAGGACTAGCCCGAACACCGGGGAGCTGTTTTTT
CATSKRTSPNTGELFF
>TRBJ2-1|many|TRBV20-1|-
TGCAGTGCTAGCAGATACAATGAGCAGTTCTTC
CSASRYNEQFF
>TRBJ2-5|-|TRBV11-2|TRBD1
TGTGCCAGCAGCTTAGGGGGGACAGGGGTGGGAGAGACCCAGTACTTC
CASSLGGTGVGETQYF
>TRBJ2-5|many|TRBV4-2|TRBD2
TGTGCCAGCAGCCAATCGACTAGCAGGTCTGAAGAGACCCAGTACTTC
CASSQSTSRSEETQYF
>TRBJ1-1|few|TRBV20-1|TRBD1
TGCAGTGCTAATGTCGACAGGGCAATGAACACTGAAGCTTTCTTT
CSANVDRAMNTEAFF
>TRBJ2-7|many|TRBV5-1|TRBD2
TGCGCCAGCAGAATAGCGGGAGGGCCCCCCTACGAGCAGTACTTC
CASRIAGGPPYEQYF
>TRBJ2-5|many|TRBV19|TRBD2
TGTGCCAGCACTCAGAGGGCTAGCGGGAGGGCAGAGACCCAGTACTTC
CASTQRASGRAETQYF
>TRBJ1-3|-|TRBV5-1|-
TGCGCCAGCAGCTTGACAGGGACATCTGGAAACACCATATATTTT
CASSLTGTSGNTIYF
>TRBJ1-5|many|TRBV5-8|-
TGTGCCAGCAGCTTGGCCCGGGATCAGCCCCAGCATTTT
CASSLARDQPQHF
>TRBJ2-2|many|TRBV14|TRBD2
TGTGCCAGCAGCCACCCTAGCGGGGTGAACACCGGGGAGCTGTTTTTT
CASSHPSGVNTGELFF
>TRBJ2-7|many|TRBV9|TRBD2
TGTGCCAGCAGCGCCAGCGGGAGGGTCTCCTACGAGCAGTACTTC
CASSASGRVSYEQYF
>TRBJ2-2|-|TRBV10-2|-
TGCGCCAGCAGCCGGGAGAACACCGGGGAGCTGTTTTTT
CASSRENTGELFF
>TRBJ2-1|many|TRBV12-5|-
TGTGCTAGTGGCCGATCGGGGTCAAGCTCCTACAATGAGCAGTTCTTC
CASGRSGSSSYNEQFF
>TRBJ1-1|-|TRBV11-2|-
TGTGCCAGCAGCCCTTTCAGGGGAAACACTGAAGCTTTCTTT
CASSPFRGNTEAFF
>TRBJ2-1|-|TRBV20-1|-
TGCAGTGCTTACCGGGACGGGAACAATGCGCAGTTCTTC
CSAYRDGNNAQFF
>TRBJ2-3|many|TRBV10-3|-
TGTGCCATCAAACAGGCAGATACGCAGTATTTT
CAIKQADTQYF
>TRBJ2-3|many|TRBV7-3|-
TGTGCCAGCAGCTTGGGGCCGGCACCACAAGCCACAGATACGCAGTATTTT
CASSLGPAPQATDTQYF
>TRBJ2-5|-|TRBV6-5|-
TGTGCCAGCAGTCACCACGGTAGGGGGGAGACCCAGTACTTC
CASSHHGRGETQYF
>TRBJ2-3|many|TRBV9|-
TGTGCCAGCAAGGACCCCCACAGCACAGATACGCAGTATTTT
CASKDPHSTDTQYF
>TRBJ1-5|many|TRBV20-1|TRBD1
TGCAGTGCTCTTGGGACAGGGGTTGGTCCCCAGCATTTT
CSALGTGVGPQHF
>TRBJ2-3|many|TRBV24-1|TRBD1
TGTGCCACCAGTGCCTCCGACAGGGGAGCTAGCACAGATACGCAGTATTTT
CATSASDRGASTDTQYF
>TRBJ2-3|-|TRBV7-2|TRBD2
TGTGCCAGCAGCCCAAGCGGGAGGGCCGTAGATACGCGGTATTTT
CASSPSGRAVDTRYF
>TRBJ1-2|-|TRBV30|TRBD1
TGTGCCTGTACCGGACAGGGTGACTATGGCTACACCTTC
CACTGQGDYGYTF
>TRBJ2-5|-|TRBV28|-
TGTGCCAGCAGTCCCGCCTGGGCCAGAGGAGAGACCCAGTACTTC
CASSPAWARGETQYF
>TRBJ2-7|many|TRBV20-1|TRBD1
TGCAGTGCTAGAGAGGGACAGCGCGAGCAGTACTTC
CSAREGQREQYF